This is a list of T cell receptor beta chains from one sample in a study of Ad26.COV2.S vaccination and SARS-CoV-2 variants. The data were produced by immunoSEQ multiplex PCR, yet TCRdb's version contains in-frame clones alone and is incomplete. This table holds about 97,000 clones, over 70% found once. The sequencing used peripheral blood, collected after recovery from COVID-19. All receptors derive from a human donor who had recovered from COVID-19. Each CDR3 is given with its conserved first and last residue. D genes are given only for firm matches. Expanded clones are given a class, and other clones once, few, many or no size at all.

d_gene,j_gene,len,abundance,v_gene,CDR3nt,CDR3aa
TRBD1,TRBJ1-1,16,many,TRBV5-1,TGCGCCAGCAGCTTCACATTAGGGGGCGCGAACACTGAAGCTTTCTTT,CASSFTLGGANTEAFF
TRBD1,TRBJ1-1,14,NA,TRBV19,TGTGCCAGTAGTCGGGACAGGGGAGAAAACGAAGCTTTCTTT,CASSRDRGENEAFF
TRBD1,TRBJ1-1,16,NA,TRBV4-2,TGTGCCAGCAGCCAAGAGGACAGGGGAGGGGTAGGTGAAGCTTTCTTT,CASSQEDRGGVGEAFF
NA,TRBJ2-1,17,NA,TRBV4-1,TGCGCCAGCAGCCAAGATGGAGGGGTCCTCCTTAAGAATGAGCAGTTCTTC,CASSQDGGVLLKNEQFF
NA,TRBJ2-1,14,NA,TRBV5-1,TGCGCCAGCAGCTTGGGGACAGCCGACAATGAGCAGTTCTTC,CASSLGTADNEQFF
NA,TRBJ2-6,17,NA,TRBV28,TGTGCCAGCAGTTTCGGACCCCCTAAGGCTGGGGCCAACGTCCTGACTTTC,CASSFGPPKAGANVLTF
NA,TRBJ2-7,14,NA,TRBV28,TGTGCCAGCTGGCCCGCCGGGGATTCCTACGAGCAGTACTTC,CASWPAGDSYEQYF
TRBD1,TRBJ2-7,16,NA,TRBV7-2,TGTGCCAGCAGCCCCCTCCGGGACAGGGGCTTCGTCGAGCAGTACTTC,CASSPLRDRGFVEQYF
NA,TRBJ1-3,13,NA,TRBV19,TGTGCCAGTAGTACGGGGCCTGGAAACACCATATATTTT,CASSTGPGNTIYF
TRBD1,TRBJ1-5,14,NA,TRBV19,TGTGCCAGTAGGCCGGGACAGGGGATCCAGCCCCAGCATTTT,CASRPGQGIQPQHF
TRBD1,TRBJ2-7,18,NA,TRBV6-6,TGTGCCAGCAGTCCTACACCCCCCGGGACAGCTGCCTCCTACGAGCAGTACTTC,CASSPTPPGTAASYEQYF
NA,TRBJ1-3,14,NA,TRBV5-6,TGTGCCAGCAGCACGAGGGGATCTGGAAACACCATATATTTT,CASSTRGSGNTIYF
TRBD1,TRBJ2-7,15,NA,TRBV11-1,TGTGCCAGCAGCCACACCGGGACAGCCTCCTACGAGCAGTACTTC,CASSHTGTASYEQYF
TRBD1,TRBJ1-6,16,NA,TRBV7-9,TGTGCCAGCAGCGTTGACAGGGCACCCGGGGGTTCACCCCTCCACTTT,CASSVDRAPGGSPLHF
NA,TRBJ1-1,15,NA,TRBV19,TGTGCCAGTAGCTCAGGGGAGGTGAGGAACACTGAAGCTTTCTTT,CASSSGEVRNTEAFF
TRBD1,TRBJ2-1,16,NA,TRBV29-1,TGCAGCGTTTTTTCGGACAGGGGGTTTCTCTACAATGAGCAGTTCTTC,CSVFSDRGFLYNEQFF
TRBD2,TRBJ2-7,16,NA,TRBV24-1,TGTGCCACCAGTGCTCCTAGAGGGACTAGCGGGTACGAGCAGTACTTC,CATSAPRGTSGYEQYF
NA,TRBJ1-4,15,NA,TRBV4-1,TGCGCCAGCAGCCCCCCACAGGCCGGAAATGAAAAACTGTTTTTT,CASSPPQAGNEKLFF
NA,TRBJ2-7,13,few,TRBV5-5,TGTGCCAGCAGTCCTCAGGGAACCTACGAGCAGTACTTC,CASSPQGTYEQYF
NA,TRBJ2-1,12,few,TRBV19,TGTGCCAGTAGAAACAGGATAGGTGAGCAGTTCTTC,CASRNRIGEQFF
NA,TRBJ2-4,13,NA,TRBV13,TGTGCCAGCAGCCTCGGACAGGGAGGGTTCAAGTACTTC,CASSLGQGGFKYF
NA,TRBJ2-7,12,few,TRBV6-2/TRBV6-3,TGTGCCAGCAGGTACAGGTCCTACGAGCAGTACTTC,CASRYRSYEQYF
TRBD2,TRBJ2-3,15,many,TRBV6-5,TGTGCCAGTGACACTAGCGGGGGCCCGGCAGATACGCAGTATTTT,CASDTSGGPADTQYF
NA,TRBJ1-6,13,NA,TRBV7-2,TGTGCCAGCAGCTTAGGGTTTAATTCACCCCTCCACTTT,CASSLGFNSPLHF
NA,TRBJ1-1,15,NA,TRBV27,TGTGCCAGCAGTACGGGTAGAGGAGGGGGGACTGAAGCTTTCTTT,CASSTGRGGGTEAFF
NA,TRBJ1-2,15,NA,TRBV9,TGTGCCAGCAGCGTAGGAGAAACAGGGTCTTTCGGCTACACCTTC,CASSVGETGSFGYTF
TRBD1,TRBJ1-5,17,NA,TRBV7-9,TGTGCCAGCAGCTTTCTCCCGGGACAGGGAGATAGTCAGCCCCAGCATTTT,CASSFLPGQGDSQPQHF
TRBD2,TRBJ2-2,13,NA,TRBV6-5,TGTGCCAGCAGGACTAGCGGGGACGGGGAGCTGTTTTTT,CASRTSGDGELFF
TRBD2,TRBJ2-5,14,NA,TRBV19,TGTGCCAGTAGTTTTAGCGGGGGGGAAGAGACCCAGTACTTC,CASSFSGGEETQYF
NA,TRBJ1-3,14,NA,TRBV9,TGTGCCAGCAGCGAATCCTTGGGGACCAACACCATATATTTT,CASSESLGTNTIYF
NA,TRBJ2-4,14,NA,TRBV2,TGTGCCAGCAGCACCGACAGGTTCAAAAACATTCAGTACTTC,CASSTDRFKNIQYF
NA,TRBJ1-1,12,NA,TRBV3-1/TRBV3-2,TGTGCCAGCAGCCAAGGGGTTACTGAAGCTTTCTTT,CASSQGVTEAFF
TRBD1,TRBJ2-7,15,few,TRBV2,TGTGCCAGCAGTGACGGGACAGGGAACTCCTACGAGCAGTACTTC,CASSDGTGNSYEQYF
NA,TRBJ1-2,13,NA,TRBV3-1/TRBV3-2,TGTGCCAGCAGCCCGGGTGGGAACTATGGCTACACCTTC,CASSPGGNYGYTF
NA,TRBJ1-5,12,NA,TRBV6-5,TGTGCCAGCAGTTACCTCAATCAGCCCCAGCATTTT,CASSYLNQPQHF
TRBD2,TRBJ2-5,15,NA,TRBV6-5,TGTGCCAGCAGCGCCCAACGGGGACTAGGAGAGACCCAGTACTTC,CASSAQRGLGETQYF
NA,TRBJ2-7,14,NA,TRBV2,TGTGCCAGCAGTGAAGTTGGGTTTTTCTACGAGCAGTACTTC,CASSEVGFFYEQYF
NA,TRBJ1-2,15,NA,TRBV7-9,TGTGCCAGCAGCTATTCCAGTACAGGGTCCCGAGGCTACACCTTC,CASSYSSTGSRGYTF
NA,TRBJ1-4,14,NA,TRBV29-1,TGCAGCGTTTTGTGGGGACCAACTAATGAAAAACTGTTTTTT,CSVLWGPTNEKLFF
TRBD1,TRBJ2-7,12,NA,TRBV2,TGTGCCAGCAGAAGGACAGGGCCCGAGCAGTACTTC,CASRRTGPEQYF
NA,TRBJ2-5,13,few,TRBV7-3,TGTGCCAGCAGCTTAAGTCGGGGAGAGACCCAGTACTTC,CASSLSRGETQYF
NA,TRBJ1-1,14,many,TRBV6-5,TGTGCCAGCAGTAGACAGAGCATGAACACTGAAGCTTTCTTT,CASSRQSMNTEAFF
TRBD2,TRBJ2-5,16,NA,TRBV7-3,TGTGCCAGCAGGATGAGGACTAGCGGGGACCAAGAGACCCAGTACTTC,CASRMRTSGDQETQYF
TRBD1,TRBJ2-2,15,NA,TRBV28,TGTGCCAGCAGTATCGGACAGGGGGCGGGCGGGGAGCTGTTTTTT,CASSIGQGAGGELFF